A single sample gave rise to the 18 T cell receptor beta chains below, sequenced in a study of blood T cell repertoires in COVID-19. The assay was immunoSEQ multiplex PCR, and TCRdb's table has in-frame clones only and misses some. Among under 100,000 clones listed, 85% to 90% were seen once. Sequencing input: peripheral blood. The origin of the receptors is a man aged 40-50 years with acute or convalescent COVID-19.

This sequence joins TRBV7-6 and TRBJ2-5, with TRBD2 identical over 11 bases. The germline CDR1 and CDR2 sequences are SGHVS and FNYEAQ. The CDR3 loop spans 16 amino acids. V shed 3 bases and J 1 base; nucleotides not matched to a gene: 4. The CDR3 nucleotides are TGTGCCAGCAGCTTCCGGACTAGCGGGCTCCAAGAGACCCAGTACTTC. The encoded protein is CASSFRTSGLQETQYF.

The CDR3 region is CASREQGGNQPQHF. The CDR3 DNA reads TGTGCCAGCAGGGAACAGGGGGGCAATCAGCCCCAGCATTTT. The chain joins TRBV7-8 to TRBJ1-5; 8 nucleotides align to TRBD1. After removal of 6 bases from V and 2 bases from J, the junction contained 3 bases not matched to a gene. The CDR3 loop spans 14 amino acids. Germline V CDR1 and CDR2: SGHVS, FQNEAQ.

V usage is TRBV10-3 and J usage is TRBJ2-5; the match to TRBD2 covers 9 bases. Unmatched junction bases numbered 17, after V lost 10 bases and J lost 5 bases. The V gene's germline CDR1 is ENHRY and CDR2 SYGVKD. This CDR3 region has 16 residues. This CDR3 is CATRARGGRADETQYF. The CDR3 DNA follows: TGTGCCACTCGGGCCCGGGGCGGGAGGGCCGATGAGACCCAGTACTTC.

The genes are TRBV5-4 and TRBJ1-4; 8 nucleotides align to TRBD1. With 3 bases clipped from V and 0 bases from J, the junction kept 4 bases outside the gene matches. The CDR3 runs to 16 residues. Germline V gene sequence: CDR1 SGHNT, CDR2 YYREEE (reference sequence). The CDR3 DNA follows: TGTGCCAGCAGCTGGGACAGGCAAGCAACTAATGAAAAACTGTTTTTT. It codes for CASSWDRQATNEKLFF.

The CDR3 nucleotides are TGTGCCAGCAACTTCCTAGGTGGAGAGACCCAGTACTTC. Protein product: CASNFLGGETQYF. This chain connects TRBV12-3 or TRBV12-4 to TRBJ2-5; D is unclear. V was pared by 7 bases and J by 4 bases, with 13 bases between. The CDR3 spans 13 residues.

The CDR3 reads CASSISDSSNQPQHF. The CDR3 DNA sequence: TGTGCCAGTAGTATAAGCGACAGTAGCAATCAGCCCCAGCATTTT. This chain connects TRBV19 to TRBJ1-5, with a tentative D call TRBD1 (5 bases). V was trimmed by 2 bases and J by 0 bases, leaving 8 bases between them. The CDR3 extends over 15 amino acids. Per germline, CDR1 LNHDA and CDR2 SQIVND (reference sequence).

This chain uses TRBV6-5 with TRBJ2-2, with TRBD1 matching over 8 bases. The CDR3 contains 14 residues. V shed 6 bases and J 3 bases; nucleotides not matched to a gene: 3. Per germline, CDR1 MNHEY and CDR2 SVGAGI. The CDR3 nucleotides are TGTGCCAGCAGGTCGGACAGGGACACCGGGGAGCTGTTTTTT. This sequence encodes CASRSDRDTGELFF.

V is TRBV25-1 and J is TRBJ1-3; TRBD1 matches at 9 bases. CDR1 is MGHDK, CDR2 SYGVNS, per germline. The CDR3 covers 15 residues. The junction had 3 bases not matched to a gene; V was cut back by 4 bases and J by 2 bases. The CDR3 spells CASSAGTGTGNTIYF. The CDR3 DNA sequence: TGTGCCAGCAGTGCCGGGACAGGGACTGGAAACACCATATATTTT.

The CDR3 nucleotides are TGTGCCAGCAGGGGCAGGGGGACATACAATGAGCAGTTCTTC. It encodes CASRGRGTYNEQFF. V and J are TRBV27 and TRBJ2-1; TRBD1 matches at 7 bases. The CDR3 covers 14 residues. CDR1 and CDR2 from the germline V gene are MNHEY and SMNVEV (reference sequence). The V and J ends lost 6 bases and 4 bases, in that order; junction bases with no gene match: 6.

V usage is TRBV3-1 (or the pseudogene TRBV3-2) and J usage is TRBJ2-3; 10 nucleotides align to TRBD2. CDR3 size: 12 residues. The trim removed 4 bases at V and 10 bases at J, leaving 2 bases unmatched. Looked up from germline, CDR1 is LGHDT and CDR2 is YNNKEL (reference sequence). In DNA form, the CDR3 reads TGTGCCAGCAGCCTCGGACTAGCGGCGCAGTATTTT. Encoded protein: CASSLGLAAQYF.

The chain is built from TRBV5-6 and TRBJ1-4; 11 nucleotides agree with TRBD1. The germline V gene has CDR1 SGHDT and CDR2 YYEEEE. V was clipped by 5 bases and J by 8 bases; unmatched bases: 8. This CDR3 region has 15 residues. This CDR3 is CASSTPDRGQEKLFF. CDR3 nucleotides: TGTGCCAGCAGTACCCCGGACAGGGGGCAGGAAAAACTGTTTTTT.

The chain couples TRBV19 to TRBJ1-6; D may be TRBD1 (5 bases). Germline values: CDR1 LNHDA, CDR2 SQIVND (reference sequence). The CDR3 has 13 residues. The CDR3 here is CAHQGLCGSPLHF. CDR3 in DNA: TGTGCTCACCAGGGTTTATGTGGATCACCCCTCCACTTT.

The chain has TRBV19 and TRBJ2-7, with 7 bases aligning to TRBD1. This CDR3 contains 15 residues. Trimming took 5 bases from V and 2 from J; bases not matched to a gene: 9. CDR1 is LNHDA, CDR2 SQIVND, per germline (reference sequence). In nucleotides, the CDR3 is TGTGCCAGTAGTCCAGACAGGGCCAGTGCCTACGAGCAGTACTTC. Its protein product is CASSPDRASAYEQYF.

The chain is built from TRBV14 and TRBJ2-3, with D perhaps matching TRBD2 (6 bases). Germline loops: CDR1 SGHDN, CDR2 FVKESK. The CDR3 length is 16 residues. The V and J ends lost 5 bases and 0 bases respectively, with 15 bases between them. The CDR3 here is CASSGGVGTSTDTQYF. The CDR3 DNA reads TGTGCCAGCAGCGGCGGGGTTGGCACAAGCACAGATACGCAGTATTTT.

The J gene is TRBJ2-2, the V gene TRBV6-4; TRBD2 agrees at 7 bases. After removal of 6 bases from V and 8 bases from J, the junction contained 9 bases not matched to a gene. This CDR3 has 14 amino acids. The germline gives CDR1 MRHNA, CDR2 SNTAGT. The CDR3 DNA reads TGTGCCAGCAGGCGGTTATTGCGGGAGGGGGAGCTGTTTTTT. Its translation is CASRRLLREGELFF.

J is TRBJ1-1 and V is TRBV6-5, with D possibly being TRBD1 (5 bases). Germline assignment: CDR1 MNHEY and CDR2 SVGAGI. The length of the CDR3 is 14 residues. With 2 bases removed from V and 1 base from J, the gap between germline ends came to 8 bases. The CDR3 DNA reads TGTGCCAGCAGTTACGGGGGGTCGAACACTGAAGCTTTCTTT. Amino acids: CASSYGGSNTEAFF.

The V gene is TRBV9, the J gene TRBJ1-4, with 7 bases identical to TRBD1. The V and J ends lost 2 bases and 6 bases, in that order; junction bases with no gene match: 4. Germline V lookup: CDR1 SGDLS, CDR2 YYNGEE. The CDR3 contains 14 residues. CDR3 amino acids: CASSVTGWDEKLFF. The CDR3, as DNA: TGTGCCAGCAGCGTGACAGGGTGGGATGAAAAACTGTTTTTT.

The gene calls are TRBV2 and TRBJ1-1, with a weak D call TRBD1 (5 bases). Germline V gives CDR1 SNHLY, CDR2 FYNNEI. The CDR3 length is 12 residues. Trimming removed 4 bases at V and 5 bases at J, with 8 bases between. The DNA of the CDR3 is TGTGCCAGCAGTGCTAGGGGAACTGAAGCTTTCTTT. Translating it yields CASSARGTEAFF.